The 16 T cell receptor beta chains below were found in one sample sequenced in a study of control samples from healthy donors and cancer patients. Sequencing was performed with immunoSEQ multiplex PCR; in TCRdb, only in-frame clones are kept and a portion is missing. The sample carries 110,000 to 150,000 clones, approximately 92% recorded once. The sample taken for sequencing was blood. All receptors come from a man aged 25-40 years in good health.

The sample holds one count of this clone. The chain has TRBV6-5 and TRBJ2-7; 10 bases line up with TRBD1. This CDR3 is 15 amino acids long. The trim removed 11 bases at V and 7 bases at J, leaving 17 bases unmatched. CDR1 and CDR2 (germline): MNHEY, SVGAGI. The CDR3 protein is CASRPWDRGSGEQYF. CDR3 in DNA: TGTGCCTCTCGCCCCTGGGACAGGGGTTCGGGAGAGCAGTACTTC.

The rearrangement joins TRBV30 to TRBJ1-3, with D unresolved. Trimming pared 2 bases from V and 0 bases from J, leaving 8 bases between. The CDR3 length is 14 residues. Germline CDR1 reads GTSNPN; CDR2 reads SVGIG (reference sequence). The CDR3 nucleotides read TGTGCCTGGAGTTCCAGTAGCTCTGGAAACACCATATATTTT. As protein: CAWSSSSSGNTIYF. Drawing the rest from reference TRBV30 and TRBJ1-3, the complete variable domain is SQTIHQWPATLVQPVGSPLSLECTVEGTSNPNLYWYRQAAGRGLQLLFYSVGIGQISSEVPQNLSASRPQDRQFILSSKKLLLSDSGFYLCAWSSSSSGNTIYFGEGSWLTVV.

The V gene is TRBV29-1, the J gene TRBJ2-1; TRBD1 is a possible D gene (6 bases). V dropped 4 bases and J dropped 3 bases, with 7 bases sitting between them. The CDR3 is 12 amino acids. Germline V gene lookup returns CDR1 SQVTM and CDR2 ANQGSEA. DNA of the CDR3: TGCAGCGTTGCAGGGGACTACAATGAGCAGTTCTTC. Translation gives CSVAGDYNEQFF.

V gene TRBV28 combines with J gene TRBJ1-2, with D hard to call. CDR1 and CDR2 (germline): MDHEN, SYDVKM. This CDR3 contains 15 residues. The V and J ends lost 5 bases and 5 bases respectively, with 18 bases between them. CDR3 in amino acids: CASSQTRISSYGYTF. The CDR3 nucleotides are TGTGCCAGCAGTCAGACACGTATCAGCAGTTATGGCTACACCTTC.

V is TRBV19 and J is TRBJ1-1; TRBD1 agrees at 9 bases. J gave up 9 bases and V 7 bases, and 9 bases lay outside the gene matches. Germline V gene data show CDR1 as LNHDA and CDR2 as SQIVND (reference sequence). The CDR3 is 13 amino acids. CDR3 bases: TGTGCCAGTACCCCCGGCGGGACAGGGAAAGCTTTCTTT. Its translation is CASTPGGTGKAFF.

The chain links TRBV4-1 to TRBJ2-7, with 8 bases fitting TRBD2. Germline assignment: CDR1 MGHRA and CDR2 YSYEKL. The CDR3 is made up of 16 amino acids. Unmatched junction bases numbered 9, after V lost 1 base and J lost 4 bases. CDR3 loop: CASSQGILAGRYEQYF. CDR3 DNA: TGCGCCAGCAGCCAAGGGATATTAGCGGGGAGGTACGAGCAGTACTTC.

This chain links TRBV19 with TRBJ1-2; D is possibly TRBD1 (5 bases). Looked up from germline, CDR1 is LNHDA and CDR2 is SQIVND (reference sequence). Trimming pared 4 bases from V and 4 bases from J, leaving 10 bases between. The CDR3 is made up of 13 amino acids. The CDR3 DNA reads TGTGCCAGTAGTACTTTGGGGCCCTATGGCTACACCTTC. This translates into CASSTLGPYGYTF.

This rearrangement joins TRBV6-2 or TRBV6-3 to TRBJ1-1, with D unclear. CDR3 length: 12 residues. The ends were cut back, 2 bases at V and 10 bases at J, with 11 bases in the middle. Germline CDR1 MNHEY, CDR2 SVGEGT. The CDR3 sequence is CASSYADLGAFF. As DNA, the CDR3 is TGTGCCAGCAGTTACGCCGACCTTGGAGCTTTCTTT.

The gene calls are TRBV2 and TRBJ2-1; 7 nucleotides line up with TRBD2. J gave up 9 bases and V 4 bases, and 6 bases lay outside the gene matches. The CDR3 length is 13 residues. CDR1 is SNHLY, CDR2 FYNNEI, per germline. CDR3 DNA sequence: TGTGCCAGCAGTGGGACTAGGGTGAGTGAGCAGTTCTTC. Translation: CASSGTRVSEQFF.

The chain has TRBV11-2 and TRBJ2-2, with a weak D call TRBD2 (6 bases). This CDR3 has 15 residues. Germline CDR1 SGHAT, CDR2 FQNNGV. With 1 base removed from V and 4 bases from J, the gap between germline ends came to 10 bases. The CDR3 spells CASSLVPGLTGELFF. Here the CDR3 DNA reads TGTGCCAGCAGCTTAGTCCCGGGACTCACCGGGGAGCTGTTTTTT.

This clone was found once. J is TRBJ2-1 and V is TRBV7-2; D is unresolved. Germline assignment: CDR1 SGHTA and CDR2 FQGNSA. The CDR3 sequence is 12 residues long. V lost 0 bases to trimming and J lost 15 bases, with 12 bases between them. The CDR3: CASSLAPRHLFF. The CDR3 DNA sequence: TGTGCCAGCAGCTTAGCCCCACGTCATTTGTTCTTC.

This clone was found a few times. V usage is TRBV6-4 and J usage is TRBJ2-2; 8 nucleotides match TRBD1. The CDR3 covers 13 residues. Trimming took 6 bases from V and 3 from J; bases not matched to a gene: 0. CDR1 MRHNA and CDR2 SNTAGT come from the germline V gene. The CDR3 DNA follows: TGTGCCAGCAGGACAGGGGACACCGGGGAGCTGTTTTTT. This translates into CASRTGDTGELFF.

The CDR3 bases are TGTGCCATCAGTGCCAGCGGGAGTTTGGGAAATGAGCAGTTCTTC. Its translation: CAISASGSLGNEQFF. This chain joins TRBV10-3 and TRBJ2-1; TRBD2 aligns across 8 bases. This CDR3 comprises 15 residues. Germline loops: CDR1 ENHRY, CDR2 SYGVKD. V lost 4 bases, J lost 7 bases, and 9 bases stayed unmatched.

The chain uses TRBV6-5 and TRBJ2-7, with 7 bases lining up with TRBD1. With 4 bases clipped from V and 4 bases from J, the junction kept 7 bases outside the gene matches. In germline, CDR1 is MNHEY, CDR2 SVGAGI. CDR3 length: 14 residues. This CDR3 is CASSSIRGNYEQYF. CDR3 DNA: TGTGCCAGCAGTTCAATCAGGGGGAATTACGAGCAGTACTTC.

In its sample, this clone was seen a few times. This sequence joins TRBV24-1 and TRBJ1-5, with D possibly being TRBD1 (6 bases). CDR1 and CDR2 (germline): KGHDR, SFDVKD. Trimming shortened V by 9 bases and J by 7 bases, and 15 bases separated the two germline ends. This CDR3 region has 13 residues. CDR3 nucleotides: TGTGCCACCGGTCAGGGGTCGGGCCAGCCCCAGCATTTT. Protein product: CATGQGSGQPQHF.

This chain links TRBV2 with TRBJ1-5; D possibly corresponds to TRBD1 (5 bases). The CDR3 has 14 amino acids. Between the trimmed V and J ends, which lost 1 base and 4 bases, there was a span of 8 bases. Germline V gene data show CDR1 as SNHLY and CDR2 as FYNNEI. CDR3 amino acids: CASSEEWGNQPQHF. CDR3 coding DNA: TGTGCCAGCAGTGAAGAATGGGGGAATCAGCCCCAGCATTTT.